These 6 T cell receptor beta chains originate from one sample sequenced in a study of OX40 agonist ivuxolimab in advanced cancers. Clones were read by immunoSEQ multiplex PCR, and TCRdb kept only the in-frame ones, dropping some. The table shows about 77,000 clones, with 85% to 95% occurring only once. The specimen was CD4+ or CD8+ T cells sorted from blood, collected in a trial of the OX40 agonist ivuxolimab. These receptors originate from an adult with an advanced solid tumor such as melanoma, head and neck, liver or kidney cancer.

The chain joins TRBV18 to TRBJ2-7, with TRBD2 identical over 10 bases. The CDR3 covers 16 residues. The V gene end was trimmed by 1 base and the J gene end by 0 bases; junction bases not matched to a gene: 3. Germline V gene sequence: CDR1 KGHSH, CDR2 LQKENI. As DNA, the CDR3 is TGTGCCAGCTCACCACTTAGCGGGAGGAGCTCCTACGAGCAGTACTTC. As protein: CASSPLSGRSSYEQYF.

The V call is TRBV6-6, the J call TRBJ2-1; possible D gene TRBD2, 6 bases. V dropped 5 bases and J dropped 5 bases, with 16 bases sitting between them. This CDR3 contains 15 residues. CDR1 and CDR2 (germline): MNHNY, SVGAGI (reference sequence). The CDR3, as DNA: TGTGCCAGCAGTACCGCTAGCGAGAATAACAATGAGCAGTTCTTC. As protein: CASSTASENNNEQFF.

This clone has a handful of counts. The chain combines TRBV28 with TRBJ2-1, with 7 bases identical to TRBD2. The junction had 2 bases not matched to a gene; V was cut back by 0 bases and J by 0 bases. The CDR3 loop spans 16 amino acids. Germline V gene data show CDR1 as MDHEN and CDR2 as SYDVKM. The CDR3 is CASSLWAGDSYNEQFF. The DNA of the CDR3 is TGTGCCAGCAGTTTATGGGCGGGAGACTCCTACAATGAGCAGTTCTTC.

The gene calls are TRBV28 and TRBJ2-7; maybe TRBD1 (5 bases). The CDR3 has 12 amino acids. Germline CDR1 reads MDHEN; CDR2 reads SYDVKM. Trimming took off 4 bases at V and 5 bases at J, with 9 bases between the two ends. CDR3 nucleotide sequence: TGTGCCAGCAGTTCGACAGTAAACGAGCAGTACTTC. It specifies CASSSTVNEQYF.

The rearrangement uses TRBV28 and TRBJ1-1; a weak D match, TRBD1 (5 bases). Trimming stripped 6 bases from V and 3 bases from J, with 20 bases between. Germline V gene data show CDR1 as MDHEN and CDR2 as SYDVKM. The CDR3 length is 16 residues. The CDR3 bases are TGTGCCAGCAGCATTAACCCCTATCGGGACTACACTGAAGCTTTCTTT. The encoded protein is CASSINPYRDYTEAFF.

J is TRBJ2-6 and V is TRBV4-1, with D possibly being TRBD1 or TRBD2 (5 bases each). CDR3 size: 15 residues. Germline V CDR1 and CDR2: MGHRA, YSYEKL. Trimming took off 0 bases at V and 2 bases at J, with 5 bases between the two ends. The CDR3: CASSQEGAGANVLTF. The CDR3 DNA is TGCGCCAGCAGCCAAGAGGGGGCTGGGGCCAACGTCCTGACTTTC.